Presented here are 17 T cell receptor beta chains from one specimen sequenced in a study of tumor and adjacent non-tumor tissue in lung cancer. No cell sorting was done before RNA was extracted from the tissue. The normal lung tissue was taken more than 3 cm from the tumor edge. Three rounds of nested PCR, following a modified ARM-PCR protocol, produced the TCRbeta library. TCRdb processed the multiplex PCR reads anew with MiXCR; each CDR3 protein has one entry. This sample has tens of thousands of distinct CDR3 sequences, with approximately 80% found just once. Sequencing was performed on distant non-tumor lung tissue. Receptor source: a man in his 60s with non-small cell lung cancer.

This clonotype occurred a few times. The germline gene is not matched at one end of the junction; a read error may be the cause. This chain connects TRBV20-1 to TRBJ2-3; perhaps TRBD2 as D (5 bases). The CDR3 extends over 14 amino acids. Germline lookup yields CDR1 DFQATT and CDR2 SNEGSKA (reference sequence). In nucleotides, the CDR3 is TGTAGTGCCCGGGCCGAGGGCCCTTCGGGTATGCAGTATTTT. It translates to CSARAEGPSGMQYF.

In this sample, this clonotype turned up once. The rearrangement links TRBV11-2 to TRBJ2-5, with 7 bases lining up with TRBD1. CDR3 length: 13 residues. The germline V gene encodes CDR1 SGHAT and CDR2 FQNNGV. V trimming: 4 bases; J trimming: 14 bases; junction bases outside the gene matches: 13. In nucleotides, the CDR3 is TGTGCCAGCAGCTCTACAGGGGATGAGACTCTTTACTTC. Amino acids: CASSSTGDETLYF.

As concerns this clonotype: Here the CDR3 omits its conserved ending phenylalanine or tryptophan, so a read error is the likely source. The V and J genes are TRBV11-2 and TRBJ2-5; unclear D gene. This CDR3 is 13 amino acids long. Germline values: CDR1 SGHAT, CDR2 FQNNGV. This chain's CDR3 is CASSYTREETQYS. The CDR3 DNA follows: TGTGCAAGCAGCTATACAAGGGAAGAGACCCAGTACTCC.

The J gene is TRBJ1-1, the V gene TRBV5-4; 7 bases line up with TRBD1. Germline-derived CDR1 and CDR2 are SGHNT and YYREEE (reference sequence). The CDR3 has 16 amino acids. V lost 7 bases and J lost 1; bases outside the gene matches: 13. CDR3 residues: CASRGLTGLGNTEAFF. In DNA, the CDR3 is TGTGCCAGCCGCGGGCTGACAGGGCTTGGGAACACTGAAGCTTTCTTT.

With respect to this clonotype: A junction boundary mismatches the germline segment, possibly from a read error. This chain links TRBV11-2 with TRBJ2-6, with TRBD1 matching over 7 bases. Germline CDR1 is SGHAT and CDR2 is FQNNGV. The CDR3 extends over 19 amino acids. Here the CDR3 reads CASSLVTKDRLSGANVMTF. In nucleotides, the CDR3 is TGTGCCAGCAGCTTAGTTACAAAGGACAGGCTCTCTGGGGCCAACGTCATGACTTTC.

This chain uses TRBV11-2 with TRBJ2-5, with D unclear. Trimming took 4 bases from V and 13 from J, leaving 28 bases between them. The germline gives CDR1 SGHAT, CDR2 FQNNGV. The CDR3 is 16 amino acids. The CDR3 coding sequence is TGTGCCAGCAGCTCCACAATGGGGTGGCCAAAGGAGACTCCGTACTTC. It specifies CASSSTMGWPKETPYF.

About this clonotype: A read error may account for a junction end that differs from germline. This rearrangement joins TRBV12-3 or TRBV12-4 to TRBJ1-5; possible D gene TRBD1, 6 bases. The CDR3 is made up of 13 amino acids. The CDR3 DNA sequence: TGTACCAGCAGTTTGGGCGGGGGTGGACAGCCAGCATTT. It is translated as CTSSLGGGGQPAF.

Concerning this clonotype: A read error is likely, as this CDR3 ends without the conserved phenylalanine or tryptophan. The chain recombines TRBV20-1 with TRBJ2-1; the D gene is possibly TRBD1 (5 bases). The CDR3 totals 13 residues. Germline CDR1 DFQATT, CDR2 SNEGSKA (reference sequence). Trimming stripped 2 bases from V and 6 bases from J, with 11 bases between. The CDR3 sequence: CSARIRGVNEQFL. In DNA, the CDR3 is TGCAGTGCTAGAATTAGGGGTGTCAATGAGCAGTTCTTA.

The genes are TRBV11-2 and TRBJ1-6; possible D gene TRBD1, 6 bases. The V gene lost 9 bases and the J gene lost 5 bases, with 17 bases spanning the gap. The germline gives CDR1 SGHAT, CDR2 FQNNGV. CDR3 length: 15 residues. This CDR3 is CARSLGGDNNSPLHF. The CDR3 DNA is TGTGCCAGAAGTTTAGGGGGGGACAATAATTCACCCCTCCACTTT. The complete variable domain, with remaining parts taken from reference TRBV11-2 and TRBJ1-6, reads EAGVAQSPRYKIIEKRQSVAFWCNPISGHATLYWYQQILGQGPKLLIQFQNNGVVDDSQLPKDRFSAERLKGVDSTLKIQPAKLEDSAVYLCARSLGGDNNSPLHFGNGTRLTVT.

As for this clonotype: A read error may be the cause here, since a much bigger clone is one base away. The chain employs TRBV5-4 and TRBJ2-5; 7 bases are a match to TRBD2. The CDR3 consists of 15 residues. V dropped 0 bases and J dropped 4; count of bases not matched to a gene: 6. Germline-derived CDR1 and CDR2 are SGHNT and YYREEE (reference sequence). The CDR3 loop is CASSLGLSGGETQYF. DNA of the CDR3: TGTGCCAGCAGCTTGGGACTATCGGGGGGAGAGACCCAGTACTTC.

The count of this clonotype is one. A read error may account for a junction end that differs from germline. The V call is TRBV11-2, the J call TRBJ2-5, with D perhaps matching TRBD1 (6 bases). Germline CDR1 reads SGHAT; CDR2 reads FQNNGV. There are 13 residues in the CDR3. The CDR3 DNA reads as TGTACCAGCAGCACTACAGGGAAAGAGAGCCAGTACTTC. Its protein product is CTSSTTGKESQYF.

About this clonotype itself: The CDR3 does not end in the conserved phenylalanine or tryptophan, so this is likely a read error. CDR3 coding DNA: TGTGGTAGCAGCTTAGGGGACAGGAACCTACGCGAGCAGTACTTA. Translating gives CGSSLGDRNLREQYL. The V call is TRBV11-1, the J call TRBJ2-7; 8 nucleotides match TRBD1. The CDR3 length is 15 residues. In germline, CDR1 is SGHAT, CDR2 FQDESV (reference sequence).

Remarks on this clonotype: The junction does not match germline at one end; this may be a read error. CDR3 residues: CASSKAGATDTQYF. The CDR3, as DNA: TGCGCCAGCAGCAAAGCAGGGGCAACAGATACGCAGTATTTT. This chain joins TRBV6-2 or TRBV6-3 and TRBJ2-3; tentatively, D is TRBD1 (6 bases). The CDR3 has 14 residues. The V gene's germline CDR1 is MNHEY and CDR2 SVGEGT.

This clonotype has a handful of counts. The junction does not match germline at one end; this may be a read error. The V gene is TRBV29-1, the J gene TRBJ2-3, with D hard to call. Germline V CDR1 and CDR2: SQVTM, ANQGSEA. The CDR3 covers 12 residues. CDR3 sequence (DNA): TGCAGCGTTGACAAGCGCACAGATATGCAGTATTTT. Amino acid sequence: CSVDKRTDMQYF.

Note on this clonotype: It may be a read error: a sequence one base away is much more abundant. The rearrangement joins TRBV5-4 to TRBJ1-2; 7 bases fit TRBD1. CDR1 and CDR2 from the germline V gene are SGHNT and YYREEE (reference sequence). The CDR3 runs to 16 residues. The V and J ends lost 2 bases and 7 bases, in that order; junction bases with no gene match: 14. The CDR3, as DNA: TGTGCCAGCAGCTTTTATAGGGGGCCCTATTTATCTGGCTACACCTTC. It translates to CASSFYRGPYLSGYTF.

In the case of this clonotype: Its ends do not fully match the called genes, so a read error is possible. This rearrangement joins TRBV20-1 to TRBJ2-2, with D unresolved. Per the germline V gene, CDR1 is DFQATT and CDR2 is SNEGSKA (reference sequence). The CDR3 runs to 17 residues. CDR3 DNA: TGCAATGCTAGAGCTTCGGGTGTGGCGAGCAACACCGGGGAGCTGTTTTTT. It encodes CNARASGVASNTGELFF.

To note about this clonotype: This may be a read error, as it is one base from a much larger clone. The conserved phenylalanine or tryptophan is not found at the CDR3 terminus, so this likely reflects a read error. The chain couples TRBV5-5 to TRBJ1-6; D might be TRBD1 (6 bases). This CDR3 is built from 17 residues. Trimming left V 0 bases short and J 6 bases short, with 16 bases between. CDR1 and CDR2 from the germline V gene are SGHKS and YYEKEE (reference sequence). CDR3 sequence reads: CASSLDGQSPFNSPLHL. CDR3 bases: TGTGCCAGCAGCTTGGATGGACAGTCTCCATTTAATTCACCCCTCCACTTA.